This T cell receptor (beta chain) emerged from a study of shared clonotypes between healthy human individuals. Study-wide background: The cohort comprised a couple of women and a few men. Their ages spanned 18 to 49 years. Findings and caveats of the study: In a few donors, about 5% of naive CD4 clonotypes appeared in common.

About this clone itself: Its antigen is as yet unknown.

Execution of the assay was at deep level. The authors' processing: ImmunoSEQ only sent back junction sequences with no quality scores, so filtering was done differently. The assay was immunoSEQ multiplex PCR, and TCRdb's table has in-frame clones only and misses some. V and J calls and clone size are copied from that table; D and trimming were computed from the DNA. The sample shows roughly 1.4 million clones, approximately 98.5% of them seen only once. Germline CDR1 reads MGHRA; CDR2 reads YSYEKL. CDR3 length equals 17 residues. Trimming left V 0 bases short and J 6 bases short, with 21 bases between.

V and J are TRBV4-1 and TRBJ2-7; D perhaps matches TRBD1 (5 bases). The source material was naive CD4+ T cells sorted from blood. Subset: CD45RA+ positively selected. The sequence was obtained from a man under 40 in good health. The CDR3 spells CASSQDPLRARFFEQYF. Written as DNA, the CDR3 is TGCGCCAGCAGCCAAGACCCCCTCAGGGCCCGCTTCTTCGAGCAGTACTTC.